These 31 T cell receptor beta chains share one sample of origin, sequenced in a study of shared clonotypes between healthy human individuals (dated by TCRdb to 2018 to 2021). Library construction relied on the immunoSEQ multiplex PCR assay. TCRdb took this table from immuneACCESS and kept in-frame rearrangements with V and J called. Such tables lack part of the clones; where checked against another copy, unresolved V genes explain under half of the gap, and the rest is unexplained. Within this sample are a few million clones, with 90% to 95% of them counted one time only. The top ten hold less than 2% of the sample. CD8 naive samples were obtained by positive selection for CCR7 among CD45RO-negative cells, yielding a CD45RA+CCR7+ population from which TemRA cells were excluded. The specimen sequenced was naive CD8+ T cells from PBMCs. The intended sense of this specimen's cell subset or site label: CD45RA+CCR7+. Receptors were obtained from a man younger than 35 in good health. Some clones in this sample may be carry-over from other donors' samples.

Comments on this clone: The same CDR3 is also encoded by other DNA sequences in this sample. This chain joins TRBV7-8 and TRBJ1-5, with D hard to call. CDR3 length equals 15 residues. The germline V gene encodes CDR1 SGHVS and CDR2 FQNEAQ. The ends were cut back, 1 base at V and 0 bases at J, with 7 bases in the middle. Here the CDR3 DNA reads TGTGCCAGCAGCTTAGAAGGTAATAGCAATCAGCCCCAGCATTTT. Protein sequence: CASSLEGNSNQPQHF.

V usage is TRBV5-6 and J usage is TRBJ2-5, with a possible D match to TRBD1 (6 bases). This CDR3 has 13 residues. Trimming removed 2 bases at V and 5 bases at J, with 10 bases between. In germline, CDR1 is SGHDT, CDR2 YYEEEE. CDR3 coding DNA: TGTGCCAGCAGCTTCCAGGGGTGGGAGACCCAGTACTTC. It is translated as CASSFQGWETQYF.

This clone was seen a single time. The chain is built from TRBV29-1 and TRBJ2-3; D could derive from TRBD1 or TRBD2 (5 bases each). V gave up 6 bases and J gave up 0 bases, with 16 bases separating them. Germline V gives CDR1 SQVTM, CDR2 ANQGSEA. This CDR3 has 15 amino acids. This CDR3 reads CSVARDDLSTDTQYF. CDR3 sequence (DNA): TGCAGCGTCGCCCGGGACGACCTTAGCACAGATACGCAGTATTTT.

This chain connects TRBV10-1 to TRBJ2-3; D is possibly TRBD1 or TRBD2 (9 bases each). The V gene's germline CDR1 is WNHNN and CDR2 SYGVQD (reference sequence). Trimming shortened V by 8 bases and J by 3 bases, and 33 bases separated the two germline ends. The CDR3 spans 20 residues. CDR3 sequence: CASPWGGQGRREGLTDTQYF. CDR3 in DNA: TGCGCCAGCCCATGGGGGGGACAGGGCCGGCGGGAGGGCCTTACAGATACGCAGTATTTT.

The rearrangement uses TRBV9 and TRBJ2-2; TRBD1 matches at 7 bases. The junction had 7 bases not matched to a gene; V was cut back by 0 bases and J by 5 bases. This CDR3 spans 16 amino acids. Germline V CDR1 and CDR2: SGDLS, YYNGEE. CDR3 bases: TGTGCCAGCAGCGTAGAGCAGGGGGTAGGGACCGGGGAGCTGTTTTTT. This sequence encodes CASSVEQGVGTGELFF.

V and J are TRBV29-1 and TRBJ1-4; tentative D call: TRBD1 (6 bases). Germline V gives CDR1 SQVTM, CDR2 ANQGSEA. The V end was cut by 7 bases, the J end by 1 base, with 16 bases between. This CDR3 spans 15 amino acids. The CDR3 is CSAGGRDRTNEKLFF. CDR3 nucleotide sequence: TGCAGCGCCGGGGGGCGGGATCGAACTAATGAAAAACTGTTTTTT.

The J gene is TRBJ1-1, the V gene TRBV5-4, with D hard to call. Trimming cost V 0 bases and J 3 bases, with 9 bases left between them. The germline CDR1 and CDR2 sequences are SGHNT and YYREEE (reference sequence). This CDR3 comprises 14 residues. CDR3 in amino acids: CASSLVPGDTEAFF. In DNA form, the CDR3 reads TGTGCCAGCAGCTTGGTCCCAGGAGACACTGAAGCTTTCTTT.

V and J are TRBV30 and TRBJ2-7; D unclear. CDR3 length: 14 residues. Between the trimmed V and J ends, which lost 0 bases and 7 bases, there was a span of 16 bases. The germline gives CDR1 GTSNPN, CDR2 SVGIG (reference sequence). CDR3 DNA sequence: TGTGCCTGGAGTGTGACCCCCTCCCTTAAGGAGCAGTACTTC. It translates to CAWSVTPSLKEQYF.

Worth noting for this clone: Additional DNA sequences in this sample encode the identical CDR3. The chain joins TRBV4-3 to TRBJ2-7; 9 nucleotides agree with TRBD1. The CDR3 is made up of 13 amino acids. J was trimmed by 3 bases and V by 3 bases; bases with no gene match: 0. The V gene's germline CDR1 is LGHNA and CDR2 YSLEER. The CDR3 here is CASSQDRGYEQYF. The CDR3 coding sequence is TGCGCCAGCAGCCAGGACAGGGGCTACGAGCAGTACTTC.

This rearrangement joins TRBV28 to TRBJ2-7; 8 bases fit TRBD1. This CDR3 has 15 amino acids. After removal of 4 bases from V and 3 bases from J, the junction contained 8 bases not matched to a gene. Germline CDR1 and CDR2: MDHEN and SYDVKM. The CDR3 protein is CASSYRQGRLYEQYF. DNA of the CDR3: TGTGCCAGCAGTTATCGACAGGGGAGGCTCTACGAGCAGTACTTC. Full variable domain (outside the CDR3, taken from reference TRBV28 and TRBJ2-7): DVKVTQSSRYLVKRTGEKVFLECVQDMDHENMFWYRQDPGLGLRLIYFSYDVKMKEKGDIPEGYSVSREKKERFSLILESASTNQTSMYLCASSYRQGRLYEQYFGPGTRLTVT.

The V and J genes are TRBV10-2 and TRBJ1-6; tentatively, D is TRBD1 (5 bases). V gave up 0 bases and J gave up 6 bases, with 9 bases separating them. This CDR3 is built from 15 residues. Germline V lookup: CDR1 WSHSY, CDR2 SAAADI. The CDR3 protein is CASSESAGRNSPLHF. CDR3 DNA: TGCGCCAGCAGTGAGTCCGCAGGGCGTAATTCACCCCTCCACTTT.

This chain's CDR3 is CASSGAHETGVIEAFF. The CDR3 bases are TGTGCCAGCAGCGGAGCGCACGAGACAGGGGTGATTGAAGCTTTCTTT. This chain connects TRBV11-2 to TRBJ1-1; 8 bases fit TRBD1. Germline assignment: CDR1 SGHAT and CDR2 FQNNGV. With 5 bases clipped from V and 7 bases from J, the junction kept 15 bases outside the gene matches. The CDR3 has 16 amino acids.

The CDR3 DNA sequence: TGTGCCAGCAGTTTACCCGACAGGGGGGGGAACACTGAAGCTTTCTTT. Protein product: CASSLPDRGGNTEAFF. This rearrangement joins TRBV27 to TRBJ1-1, with 9 bases identical to TRBD1. The germline CDR1 and CDR2 sequences are MNHEY and SMNVEV (reference sequence). This CDR3 comprises 16 residues. V lost 2 bases and J lost 1; bases outside the gene matches: 5.

The chain carries TRBV27 and TRBJ2-3; D uncertain. Trimming removed 4 bases from V and 1 base from J, with 18 bases in between. Germline CDR1 is MNHEY and CDR2 is SMNVEV (reference sequence). This CDR3 contains 17 residues. The CDR3 DNA is TGTGCCAGCAGTTCCTCTTGGGCGGCTTGGGGCACAGATACGCAGTATTTT. Residues: CASSSSWAAWGTDTQYF.

V gene TRBV6-5 combines with J gene TRBJ2-7, with 7 bases identical to TRBD2. The CDR3 is 14 amino acids. The V gene's germline CDR1 is MNHEY and CDR2 SVGAGI. With 5 bases clipped from V and 4 bases from J, the junction kept 8 bases outside the gene matches. The CDR3 loop reads CASSPGLTWYEQYF. CDR3 coding DNA: TGTGCCAGCAGTCCGGGACTAACCTGGTACGAGCAGTACTTC.

Of note for this clone: The same CDR3 arises from other DNA sequences in this sample as well. The chain is built from TRBV5-6 and TRBJ2-2, with D perhaps matching TRBD1 (5 bases). The germline V gene has CDR1 SGHDT and CDR2 YYEEEE. The CDR3 has 13 amino acids. V lost 3 bases and J 6 bases, leaving 9 bases between the germline ends. The chain's CDR3 is CASSSAGSGELFF. CDR3 nucleotide sequence: TGTGCCAGCAGCTCGGCAGGGTCCGGGGAGCTGTTTTTT.

V gene TRBV27 combines with J gene TRBJ2-7, with 7 positions matching TRBD2. With V trimmed by 5 bases and J by 2 bases, 9 bases remained unmatched. CDR3 length equals 15 residues. Germline V gives CDR1 MNHEY, CDR2 SMNVEV (reference sequence). CDR3 protein: CASSPDGGITYEQYF. CDR3 nucleotides: TGTGCCAGCAGTCCCGACGGGGGGATTACCTACGAGCAGTACTTC.

CDR3 bases: TGCGCCAGCAGCCAAGCCGTCGGGATGGGTGGAGAGCAGTACTTC. It translates to CASSQAVGMGGEQYF. The chain joins TRBV4-1 to TRBJ2-7, with D possibly matching TRBD2 (5 bases). From germline, CDR1 is MGHRA and CDR2 YSYEKL. The CDR3 is 15 amino acids. Deletions cut 1 base from V and 7 bases from J, with 17 bases between.

The chain links TRBV27 to TRBJ2-7, with D hard to call. Trimming pared 5 bases from V and 2 bases from J, leaving 10 bases between. The CDR3 contains 13 residues. Per germline, CDR1 MNHEY and CDR2 SMNVEV (reference sequence). The CDR3 reads CASSPSYTYEQYF. In nucleotides, the CDR3 is TGTGCCAGCAGTCCGTCATACACCTACGAGCAGTACTTC.

V usage is TRBV6-6 and J usage is TRBJ2-5, with D perhaps matching TRBD2 (6 bases). V shed 2 bases and J shed 4 bases, with 11 bases lying between them. The CDR3 sequence is 14 residues long. CDR1 and CDR2 from the germline V gene are MNHNY and SVGAGI (reference sequence). The CDR3 loop is CASSYTRETETQYF. The CDR3 nucleotides read TGTGCCAGCAGTTACACCCGGGAGACAGAGACCCAGTACTTC.

V is TRBV25-1 and J is TRBJ1-6; 8 bases map to TRBD1. The CDR3 consists of 16 residues. CDR1 MGHDK and CDR2 SYGVNS come from the germline V gene. With V trimmed by 4 bases and J by 2 bases, 4 bases remained unmatched. The DNA of the CDR3 is TGTGCCAGCAGTGCGAGACAGGGGCCCTATAATTCACCCCTCCACTTT. This encodes CASSARQGPYNSPLHF.

This sequence joins TRBV7-9 and TRBJ2-5; D gene unclear. Trimming removed 4 bases at V and 3 bases at J, with 12 bases between. This CDR3 spans 14 amino acids. Germline V CDR1 and CDR2: SEHNR, FQNEAQ (reference sequence). The CDR3 loop is CASSSRTVEETQYF. In nucleotides, the CDR3 is TGTGCCAGCAGCTCAAGGACGGTGGAAGAGACCCAGTACTTC.

The chain combines TRBV13 with TRBJ2-7, with no clear D. Germline values: CDR1 PRHDT, CDR2 FYEKMQ (reference sequence). V was clipped by 4 bases and J by 4 bases, with 11 bases between them. CDR3 length: 13 residues. The CDR3 here is CASSSSPQYEQYF. For the CDR3, the DNA is TGTGCCAGCAGCTCCTCACCCCAATACGAGCAGTACTTC. The whole variable domain, filled in from reference TRBV13 and TRBJ2-7, reads AAGVIQSPRHLIKEKRETATLKCYPIPRHDTVYWYQQGPGQDPQFLISFYEKMQSDKGSIPDRFSAQQFSDYHSELNMSSLELGDSALYFCASSSSPQYEQYFGPGTRLTVT.

The chain joins TRBV16 to TRBJ1-2, with D hard to call. Between the trimmed V and J ends, which lost 0 bases and 6 bases, there was a span of 5 bases. CDR1 is KGHSY and CDR2 is FQNENV in the germline V gene. The length of the CDR3 is 12 residues. The CDR3 nucleotides read TGTGCCAGCAGCCAATCGCCCGATGGCTACACCTTC. As protein: CASSQSPDGYTF.

This clone was detected a few times. Other DNA sequences from this sample encode an identical CDR3 as well. The chain joins TRBV29-1 to TRBJ2-1; D remains unclear. From germline, CDR1 is SQVTM and CDR2 ANQGSEA. V was trimmed by 3 bases and J by 4 bases, leaving 7 bases between them. CDR3 length: 12 residues. This CDR3 reads CSVEWQYNEQFF. CDR3 bases: TGCAGCGTTGAGTGGCAGTACAATGAGCAGTTCTTC.

The chain employs TRBV6-5 and TRBJ2-2; D is possibly TRBD1 or TRBD2 (6 bases each). CDR3 size: 13 residues. V was trimmed by 7 bases and J by 5 bases, leaving 11 bases between them. CDR1 and CDR2 from the germline V gene are MNHEY and SVGAGI. The CDR3 region is CASIQGRTGELFF. The CDR3 region has the DNA TGTGCCAGCATTCAGGGGAGGACCGGGGAGCTGTTTTTT.

The chain is built from TRBV27 and TRBJ2-3; 8 positions match TRBD2. The CDR3 sequence is 15 residues long. CDR1 and CDR2 (germline): MNHEY, SMNVEV (reference sequence). Trimming took 6 bases from V and 6 from J; bases not matched to a gene: 11. CDR3 DNA sequence: TGTGCCAGCAGAAGTTATAGCGGGATTTGGGATACGCAGTATTTT. It specifies CASRSYSGIWDTQYF.

CDR3 sequence: CASTTDRGNEKLFF. The CDR3 nucleotides read TGTGCCAGCACGACGGACAGGGGGAATGAAAAACTGTTTTTT. This sequence joins TRBV18 and TRBJ1-4; 10 bases map to TRBD1. This CDR3 has 14 amino acids. Germline V lookup: CDR1 KGHSH, CDR2 LQKENI. The V and J ends lost 8 bases and 5 bases, in that order; junction bases with no gene match: 5.

The rearrangement links TRBV6-1 to TRBJ2-1, with no clear D. The CDR3 is 13 amino acids. Trimming took off 10 bases at V and 1 base at J, with 11 bases between the two ends. The germline gives CDR1 MNHNS, CDR2 SASEGT. The CDR3 loop reads CATPGSSYNEQFF. The CDR3 DNA is TGTGCCACCCCCGGGTCTTCCTACAATGAGCAGTTCTTC.

The rearrangement links TRBV5-4 to TRBJ1-2; tentative D call: TRBD1 (5 bases). The germline gives CDR1 SGHNT, CDR2 YYREEE (reference sequence). The CDR3 sequence is 15 residues long. Trimming left V 4 bases short and J 5 bases short, with 18 bases between. CDR3 in amino acids: CASSGTTVQGYGYTF. The CDR3 DNA reads TGTGCCAGCAGCGGGACGACAGTTCAAGGTTATGGCTACACCTTC. Full variable domain (remainder filled in from reference TRBV5-4 and TRBJ1-2): ETGVTQSPTHLIKTRGQQVTLRCSSQSGHNTVSWYQQALGQGPQFIFQYYREEENGRGNFPPRFSGLQFPNYSSELNVNALELDDSALYLCASSGTTVQGYGYTFGSGTRLTVV.

The V gene is TRBV29-1, the J gene TRBJ2-1; D uncertain. V was trimmed by 5 bases and J by 12 bases, leaving 17 bases between them. CDR3 length: 12 amino acids. Germline CDR1 reads SQVTM; CDR2 reads ANQGSEA. The CDR3 is CSVMSDGWWQFF. Here the CDR3 DNA reads TGCAGCGTTATGAGCGACGGCTGGTGGCAGTTCTTC.